This TCR beta chain comes out of a study of Graves' ophthalmopathy and Graves' hyperthyroidism. Whole-study context: No treatment had been given when peripheral blood was collected at initial diagnosis.

Many counts were recorded for this clonotype. This CDR3 is built from 13 residues. V was pared by 7 bases and J by 4 bases, with 14 bases between. The germline CDR1 and CDR2 sequences are ENHRY and SYGVKD. No ophthalmopathy within 18 months of follow-up signified stable hyperthyroidism. Hyperthyroidism cases were recent diagnoses of under 2 months' duration in people aged 18 to 65. Other autoimmune diseases, uncontrolled infections, pregnancy or lactation ruled patients out of participation. The sequenced template was RNA, covering the TCR beta CDR3 region. An initial RT-PCR round employing HTBI primers preceded a second-round multiplex PCR. A single record per CDR3 protein comes from TCRdb applying MiXCR to the multiplex PCR reads. The sample records about 400,000 distinct CDR3 sequences, roughly 20% being singletons.

The sequence came from a woman aged 18 to 35 with stable Graves' hyperthyroidism. The genes are TRBV10-3 and TRBJ2-7; the D is unclear. The sequenced sample consisted of peripheral blood. The CDR3 loop is CAINSRRGYEQYF. The CDR3 nucleotides read TGTGCCATCAACTCACGGCGTGGGTACGAGCAGTACTTC.